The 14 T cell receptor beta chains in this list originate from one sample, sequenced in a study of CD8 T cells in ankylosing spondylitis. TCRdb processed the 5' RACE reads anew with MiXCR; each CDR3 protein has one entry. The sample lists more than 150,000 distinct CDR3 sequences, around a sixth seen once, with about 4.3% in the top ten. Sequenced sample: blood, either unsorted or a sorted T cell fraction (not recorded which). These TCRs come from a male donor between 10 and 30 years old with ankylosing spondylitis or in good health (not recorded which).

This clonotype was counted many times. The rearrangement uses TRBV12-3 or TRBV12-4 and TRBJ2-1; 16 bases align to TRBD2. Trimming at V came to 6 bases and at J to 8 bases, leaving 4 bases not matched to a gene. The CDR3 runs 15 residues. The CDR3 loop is CASRGTSGREYEQFF. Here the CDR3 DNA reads TGTGCCAGCAGGGGGACTAGCGGGAGGGAATATGAGCAGTTCTTC.

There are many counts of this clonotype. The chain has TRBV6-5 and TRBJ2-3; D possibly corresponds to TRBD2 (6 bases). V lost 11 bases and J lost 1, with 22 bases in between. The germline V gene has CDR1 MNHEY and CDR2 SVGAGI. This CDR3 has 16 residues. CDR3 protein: CAGVGLTLLGTDTQYF. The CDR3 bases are TGTGCCGGGGTGGGACTGACCCTTCTGGGCACAGATACGCAGTATTTT.

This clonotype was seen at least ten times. The CDR3 DNA reads as TGTGCCACCAGCAGAGATAGGGCCAGGGGGCGAAGTGGCTACACCTTC. Translating it yields CATSRDRARGRSGYTF. The rearrangement joins TRBV15 to TRBJ1-2, with 8 positions matching TRBD1. There are 16 residues in the CDR3. Trimming took 0 bases from V and 7 from J; bases not matched to a gene: 10. CDR1 is LNHNV, CDR2 YYDKDF, per germline (reference sequence).

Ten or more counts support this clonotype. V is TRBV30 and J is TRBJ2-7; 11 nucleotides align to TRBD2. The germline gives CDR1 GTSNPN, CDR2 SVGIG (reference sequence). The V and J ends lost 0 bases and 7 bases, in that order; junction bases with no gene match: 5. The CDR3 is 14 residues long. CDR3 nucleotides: TGTGCCTGGAGTGTCTTAGCGGGAGGGGTTGAGCAGTACTTC. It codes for CAWSVLAGGVEQYF.

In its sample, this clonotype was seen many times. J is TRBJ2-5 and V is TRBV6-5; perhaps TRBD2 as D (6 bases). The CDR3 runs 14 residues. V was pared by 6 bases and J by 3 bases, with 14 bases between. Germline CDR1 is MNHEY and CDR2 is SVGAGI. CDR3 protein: CASSSPRGEETQYF. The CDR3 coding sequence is TGTGCCAGCAGCTCCCCACGCGGGGAAGAGACCCAGTACTTC.

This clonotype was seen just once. The CDR3 DNA follows: TGTGCCAGCAGTTTATCGGGTTCGCTGTCACCCCTCCACTTT. Its protein product is CASSLSGSLSPLHF. This chain links TRBV27 with TRBJ1-6; D unresolved. V was cut by 0 bases and J by 10 bases, with 10 bases left in between. Germline-derived CDR1 and CDR2 are MNHEY and SMNVEV (reference sequence). The CDR3 is 14 residues long.

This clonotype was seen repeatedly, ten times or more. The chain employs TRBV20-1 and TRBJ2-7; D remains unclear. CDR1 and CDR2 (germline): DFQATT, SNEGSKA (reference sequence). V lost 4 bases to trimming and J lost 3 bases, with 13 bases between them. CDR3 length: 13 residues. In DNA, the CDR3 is TGCAGTGCTAACTCAATAGCCCTCTACGAGCAGTACTTC. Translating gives CSANSIALYEQYF.

In nucleotides, the CDR3 is TGTGCCAGCAGTTATTCCATCTCCTACGAGCAGTACTTC. Translating gives CASSYSISYEQYF. The chain is built from TRBV6-6 and TRBJ2-7; D uncertain. Trimming shortened V by 3 bases and J by 0 bases, and 6 bases separated the two germline ends. The CDR3 runs to 13 residues. Germline V gene lookup returns CDR1 MNHNY and CDR2 SVGAGI (reference sequence).

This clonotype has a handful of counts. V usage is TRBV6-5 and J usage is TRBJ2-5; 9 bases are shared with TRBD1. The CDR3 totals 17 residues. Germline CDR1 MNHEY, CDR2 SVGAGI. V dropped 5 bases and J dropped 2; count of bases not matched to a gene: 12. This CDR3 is CASSPRTGVAGQETQYF. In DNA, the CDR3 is TGTGCCAGCAGTCCTCGGACAGGGGTGGCGGGGCAAGAGACCCAGTACTTC.

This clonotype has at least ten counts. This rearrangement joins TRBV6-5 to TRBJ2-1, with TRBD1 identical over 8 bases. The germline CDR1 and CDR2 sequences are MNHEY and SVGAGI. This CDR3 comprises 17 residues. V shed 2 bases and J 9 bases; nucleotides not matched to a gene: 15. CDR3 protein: CASSYAASGTGSGEQFF. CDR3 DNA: TGTGCCAGCAGTTACGCAGCCTCCGGGACAGGCAGCGGTGAGCAGTTCTTC.

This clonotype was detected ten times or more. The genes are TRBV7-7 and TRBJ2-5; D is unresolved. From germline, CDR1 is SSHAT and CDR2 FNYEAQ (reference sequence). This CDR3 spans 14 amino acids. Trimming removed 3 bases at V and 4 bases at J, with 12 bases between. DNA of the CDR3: TGTGCCAGCAGCTTGGTTGGCGGACGAGAGACCCAGTACTTC. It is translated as CASSLVGGRETQYF.

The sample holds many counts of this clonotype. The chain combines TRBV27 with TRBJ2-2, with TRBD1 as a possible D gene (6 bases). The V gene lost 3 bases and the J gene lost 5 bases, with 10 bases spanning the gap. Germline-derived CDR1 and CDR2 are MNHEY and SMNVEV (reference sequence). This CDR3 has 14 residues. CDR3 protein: CASSFVGGTGELFF. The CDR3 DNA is TGTGCCAGCAGTTTTGTAGGGGGTACCGGGGAGCTGTTTTTT.

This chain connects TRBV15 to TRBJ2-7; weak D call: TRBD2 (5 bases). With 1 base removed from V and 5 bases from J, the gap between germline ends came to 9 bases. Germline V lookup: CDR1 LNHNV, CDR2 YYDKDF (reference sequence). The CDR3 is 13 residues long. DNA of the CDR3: TGTGCCACCAGCAGAGCGGGGTTCGACGAGCAGTACTTC. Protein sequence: CATSRAGFDEQYF.

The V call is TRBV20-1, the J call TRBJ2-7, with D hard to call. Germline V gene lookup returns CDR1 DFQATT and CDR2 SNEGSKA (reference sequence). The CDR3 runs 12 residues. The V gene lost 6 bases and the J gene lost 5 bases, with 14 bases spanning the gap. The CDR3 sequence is CSAEGPLNEQYF. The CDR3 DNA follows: TGCAGTGCAGAAGGGCCCCTCAACGAGCAGTACTTC.